This T cell receptor (beta chain) was obtained from a study of Ad26.COV2.S vaccination and SARS-CoV-2 variants (dated by TCRdb to the early 2020s). Study-level background: Sequencing of the TCRbeta repertoire served to evaluate the specificity and breadth of SARS-CoV-2-reactive T cell receptors following Ad26.COV2.S vaccination. A total of 32 samples were included in the TCR-sequenced set, comprising 19 Ad26.COV2.S vaccine recipients, 5 placebo recipients and 8 SARS-CoV-2 convalescent individuals.

Measured from the cysteine to the phenylalanine, the CDR3 is 18 residues long. CDR3 DNA is the only sequence kept; it has 54 bases, read in frame from the first base. Compared with germline, V lacks 1 base and J lacks 10 bases; bases without a gene match: 18. From the germline V gene, CDR1 is LGHNA and CDR2 is YSLEER. What the study reported, not specific to this receptor: After vaccination, spike-specific CD8+ and CD4+ T cell responses were reported to show substantial breadth. Compared with placebo recipients, Ad26.COV2.S recipients showed higher spike-specific TCR breadth (P = 0.0014). Vaccine and placebo recipients had similar non-spike TCR breadth, a finding consistent with the vaccine containing only spike. It was noted by the authors that total T cell responses may have been underestimated by the TCR breadth and depth analyses.

TCRbeta CDR3 regions were sequenced with the immunoSEQ Assay. After extraction, genomic DNA underwent amplification by bias-controlled multiplex PCR, followed by high-throughput sequencing. Regarding the original processing steps: To quantify the absolute abundance of each unique TCRbeta CDR3 region, sequences were collapsed and filtered. T cell fraction was estimated by normalizing TCRbeta template counts to usable DNA, which was measured by amplifying reference genes present in all nucleated cells. Repertoire TCRs were annotated as SARS-CoV-2-specific when V gene, CDR3 amino acid sequence and J gene were exactly matched to a known reactive TCR set. The reference SARS-CoV-2 TCR set was obtained from MIRA and was filtered for enrichment in COVID-19-positive ImmuneCODE repertoires, whereby public or cross-reactive TCRs were removed. Based on the MIRA antigens, annotated TCRs were further analysed at the level of specific ORF or position within ORF. Breadth was defined as annotated unique rearrangements over total unique productive rearrangements; depth was the summed frequency of those rearrangements. Group comparisons of TCR breadth used two-sided Wilcoxon rank-sum tests. The table was pulled from immuneACCESS by TCRdb, which kept in-frame rearrangements only. Such tables lose some clones; where checked, under half of the loss comes from unresolved V genes, and the rest has no known cause. V, J and clone size derive from that table, while D and trimming were established from the DNA sequence. For this sample there are 350,000 to 450,000 clones; about 90% appear just once. 3% to 5% of the sample rests with the top ten.

The sample's time point label is to be understood as: individuals recovered from natural SARS-CoV-2 infection. As for this clone: Its recognized antigen is unknown. No base quality information exists; no much larger clone differs at one position. Other DNA sequences within the sample encode an identical CDR3.

Sequencing was performed on peripheral blood, taken after recovery from COVID-19. The sequence came from a human donor who had recovered from COVID-19. The chain is made from TRBV4-3 and TRBJ2-1, with 8 bases in between that match TRBD2. The CDR3 in this case is CASSQVFSGGPYGGEQFF. In nucleotides, the sequence is TGCGCCAGCAGCCAAGTTTTTTCGGGGGGGCCCTATGGGGGGGAGCAGTTCTTC.